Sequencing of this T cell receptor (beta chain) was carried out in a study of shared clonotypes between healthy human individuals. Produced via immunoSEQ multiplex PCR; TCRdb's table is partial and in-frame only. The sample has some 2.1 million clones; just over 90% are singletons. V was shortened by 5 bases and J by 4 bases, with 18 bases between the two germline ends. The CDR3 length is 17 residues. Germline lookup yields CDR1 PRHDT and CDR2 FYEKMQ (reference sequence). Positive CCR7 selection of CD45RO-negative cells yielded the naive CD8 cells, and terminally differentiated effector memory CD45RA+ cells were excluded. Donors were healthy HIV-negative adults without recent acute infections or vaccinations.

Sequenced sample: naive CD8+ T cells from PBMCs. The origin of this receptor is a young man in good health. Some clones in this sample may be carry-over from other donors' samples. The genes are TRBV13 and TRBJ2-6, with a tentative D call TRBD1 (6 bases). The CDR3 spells CASSPGGQSGGANVLTF. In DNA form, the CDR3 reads TGTGCCAGCAGCCCCGGCGGACAGTCGGGAGGGGCCAACGTCCTGACTTTC. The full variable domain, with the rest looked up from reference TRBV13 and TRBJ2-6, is AAGVIQSPRHLIKEKRETATLKCYPIPRHDTVYWYQQGPGQDPQFLISFYEKMQSDKGSIPDRFSAQQFSDYHSELNMSSLELGDSALYFCASSPGGQSGGANVLTFGAGSRLTVL.